Following are 16 T cell receptor beta chains from one sample sequenced in a study of T cells after yellow fever vaccination. TCRdb re-analysed the 5' RACE reads in MiXCR, keeping a single row per CDR3 protein. Altogether 150,000 to 200,000 distinct CDR3 sequences are present, 9.3% being singletons, with the ten largest covering roughly 36%. Sample: CD8+ T cells sorted from PBMCs, taken 45 days after the yellow fever booster vaccination. These receptors were taken from a man between 18 and 35 years old who received the YFV17D yellow fever vaccine.

In this sample, this clonotype turned up a few times. The chain combines TRBV9 with TRBJ2-5; 7 bases are shared with TRBD2. CDR1 and CDR2 (germline): SGDLS, YYNGEE. J was trimmed by 5 bases and V by 3 bases; bases with no gene match: 4. This CDR3 spans 13 amino acids. CDR3 bases: TGTGCCAGCAGCGCCTGGGGGGGGGAGACCCAGTACTTC. Translating gives CASSAWGGETQYF.

This clonotype has more than one count but fewer than ten. The chain has TRBV24-1 and TRBJ2-3; 9 nucleotides align to TRBD1. CDR1 is KGHDR and CDR2 is SFDVKD in the germline V gene. The CDR3 loop spans 13 amino acids. V lost 4 bases, J lost 9 bases, and 4 bases stayed unmatched. CDR3 coding DNA: TGTGCCACCAGTGACTTGGACAGGGGAACGCAGTATTTT. Its translation: CATSDLDRGTQYF.

This clonotype appeared a few times. The CDR3, as DNA: TGTGCCAGCAGTTACTCGAAGACTAGCGGGACCTACGAGCAGTACGTC. Its protein product is CASSYSKTSGTYEQYV. The chain joins TRBV6-2 or TRBV6-3 to TRBJ2-7, with 11 bases that match TRBD2. V was pared by 0 bases and J by 2 bases, with 3 bases of the junction left unmatched. The germline V gene encodes CDR1 MNHEY and CDR2 SVGEGT. The length of the CDR3 is 16 residues.

This clonotype was seen only a few times. V and J are TRBV12-3 or TRBV12-4 and TRBJ1-1; maybe TRBD1 (5 bases). The CDR3 spans 12 residues. V was cut by 6 bases and J by 8 bases, with 13 bases left in between. The CDR3 sequence: CASSQGPPEAFF. The CDR3 nucleotides read TGTGCCAGCAGCCAGGGTCCGCCGGAAGCTTTCTTT.

This clonotype was seen only once. One end of the junction does not line up with germline, which may come from a read error. The V gene is TRBV6-6, the J gene TRBJ2-2; no definite D call. Germline CDR1 is MNHNY and CDR2 is SVGAGI (reference sequence). This CDR3 spans 19 amino acids. CDR3 residues: CASGYSLDESGVNTGELFF. The CDR3 nucleotides are TGTGCCAGCGGTTACTCTTTAGATGAATCTGGGGTAAACACCGGGGAGCTGTTTTTT.

In this sample, this clonotype turned up many times. The rearrangement links TRBV4-2 to TRBJ2-7, with TRBD2 matching 8 bases. CDR3 length: 18 amino acids. Per germline, CDR1 LGHNA and CDR2 YNFKEQ. V was pared by 0 bases and J by 0 bases, with 10 bases of the junction left unmatched. The CDR3 DNA follows: TGTGCCAGCAGCCAAGATCGGGGGGGCTCCCACCTCTCCTACGAGCAGTACTTC. Translated, it gives CASSQDRGGSHLSYEQYF.

This chain joins TRBV10-2 and TRBJ2-2; D gene unclear. From germline, CDR1 is WSHSY and CDR2 SAAADI. This CDR3 contains 13 residues. Trimming took off 1 base at V and 6 bases at J, with 6 bases between the two ends. CDR3 bases: TGCGCCAGCAGTGAGTTCGGGTCCGGGGAGCTGTTTTTT. Translated, it gives CASSEFGSGELFF.

The chain links TRBV7-9 to TRBJ1-1; weak D call: TRBD1 (5 bases). This CDR3 spans 16 amino acids. In germline, CDR1 is SEHNR, CDR2 FQNEAQ (reference sequence). V lost 6 bases and J 0 bases, leaving 17 bases between the germline ends. The CDR3 DNA sequence: TGTGCCAGCAGTCCCGGGACCTTTTTCATGAACACTGAAGCTTTCTTT. It translates to CASSPGTFFMNTEAFF. The full variable domain, in which reference TRBV7-9 and TRBJ1-1 provide the parts outside the CDR3, is DTGVSQNPRHKITKRGQNVTFRCDPISEHNRLYWYRQTLGQGPEFLTYFQNEAQLEKSRLLSDRFSAERPKGSFSTLEIQRTEQGDSAMYLCASSPGTFFMNTEAFFGQGTRLTVV.

Ten or more counts support this clonotype. CDR3 coding DNA: TGCAGTGCTAGAGCCGGGACTAGAAGCTACGAGCAGTACTTC. It yields the protein CSARAGTRSYEQYF. The V gene is TRBV20-1, the J gene TRBJ2-7; 8 bases map to TRBD2. The V and J ends lost 1 base and 3 bases, in that order; junction bases with no gene match: 5. The CDR3 loop spans 14 amino acids. CDR1 DFQATT and CDR2 SNEGSKA come from the germline V gene (reference sequence).

This clonotype appeared a few times. V is TRBV4-1 and J is TRBJ2-5, with 10 positions matching TRBD2. In germline, CDR1 is MGHRA, CDR2 YSYEKL. The CDR3 contains 16 residues. Losses at the gene ends were 4 bases for V and 2 bases for J; bases not matched to a gene: 7. Here the CDR3 DNA reads TGCGCCAGCAGCCCGCGACTAGCGGGCTTACAAGAGACCCAGTACTTC. It specifies CASSPRLAGLQETQYF.

V gene TRBV7-9 combines with J gene TRBJ2-5; 13 nucleotides line up with TRBD2. Germline loops: CDR1 SEHNR, CDR2 FQNEAQ (reference sequence). J was trimmed by 4 bases and V by 5 bases; bases with no gene match: 4. This CDR3 has 15 residues. CDR3 protein: CASSLGLAGVETQYF. DNA of the CDR3: TGTGCCAGCAGCCTCGGACTAGCGGGGGTAGAGACCCAGTACTTC.

This clonotype was seen a handful of times. The chain uses TRBV4-1 and TRBJ2-2, with 11 bases lining up with TRBD2. Germline V gene data show CDR1 as MGHRA and CDR2 as YSYEKL. The CDR3 totals 18 residues. V lost 4 bases and J lost 4; bases outside the gene matches: 11. DNA for the CDR3: TGCGCCAGCAGCCCCCGAGAGACTAGCGGGGAACCCACCGGGGAGCTGTTTTTT. Translation gives CASSPRETSGEPTGELFF.

This clonotype was observed many times. The V gene is TRBV20-1, the J gene TRBJ2-7; D gene uncertain. The germline V and J ends were trimmed by 0 bases and 0 bases, with 9 bases remaining between them. The germline gives CDR1 DFQATT, CDR2 SNEGSKA (reference sequence). The CDR3 is 14 amino acids. Here the CDR3 DNA reads TGCAGTGCTAGAGATGCAAGGAGCTCCTACGAGCAGTACTTC. This codes for CSARDARSSYEQYF.

V usage is TRBV27 and J usage is TRBJ2-7; D uncertain. The germline V gene encodes CDR1 MNHEY and CDR2 SMNVEV (reference sequence). The CDR3 consists of 12 residues. V gave up 8 bases and J gave up 0 bases, with 8 bases separating them. Written as DNA, the CDR3 is TGTGCCAGCGGGGTCTCCTCCTACGAGCAGTACTTC. Translation gives CASGVSSYEQYF.

This clonotype was picked up a small number of times. The CDR3 sequence: CASSFDRQGVSSYEQYV. The CDR3 nucleotides are TGTGCCAGCAGTTTCGATCGCCAGGGGGTTAGCTCCTACGAGCAGTACGTC. The chain recombines TRBV28 with TRBJ2-7; 7 positions match TRBD1. The trim removed 3 bases at V and 0 bases at J, leaving 11 bases unmatched. CDR1 and CDR2 (germline): MDHEN, SYDVKM. The CDR3 has 17 amino acids.

This clonotype was seen a handful of times. This chain links TRBV27 with TRBJ2-1; either TRBD1 or TRBD2 may fit D (5 bases each). The CDR3 has 14 residues. The ends were cut back, 6 bases at V and 5 bases at J, with 14 bases in the middle. CDR1 MNHEY and CDR2 SMNVEV come from the germline V gene (reference sequence). CDR3 DNA sequence: TGTGCCAGCAGGACGGGACGGAGTAACAATGAGCAGTTCTTC. It yields the protein CASRTGRSNNEQFF.